This T cell receptor beta chain was identified in a study of T cells in Graves' hyperthyroidism and ophthalmopathy (dated by TCRdb to about 2019). Background on the whole study: Peripheral blood samples were taken at initial diagnosis, before any treatment was given. A discovery cohort of about 95 patients, approximately 44 with Graves' ophthalmopathy and about 58 with stable Graves' hyperthyroidism, was used to find distinguishing TCR V-J signatures. Prospective prediction of ophthalmopathy was tested in an independent validation cohort consisting of some 20 hyperthyroidism patients and 15 to 17 patients who later progressed to ophthalmopathy. The 95 to 100 discovery patients were divided at random into training and test sets in a 7:3 ratio. The study also compared thyroid tissue and blood T-cell repertoires from over 5 Graves' hyperthyroidism patients. After sampling, hyperthyroidism patients received methimazole starting at 30 mg daily, and ophthalmopathy patients received high-dose intravenous methylprednisolone. According to the paper, TCR Vbeta CDR3 sequencing was carried out on roughly 130 peripheral blood samples, which came from under 50 ophthalmopathy, 80 or so hyperthyroidism and approximately 17 progressor patients. The research as a whole found: In validation, the model predicted progression to ophthalmopathy a median of 6.5 months before onset, with over 60% sensitivity and just under 75% specificity. A 13 V-J signature model separated ophthalmopathy from stable hyperthyroidism, with approximately 86% sensitivity and 81.08% specificity in cross-validation and 80%/75% in testing. Most expanded thyroid clonotypes (frequency above 0.001) were also detected in blood, a finding suggesting that blood repertoires may reflect thyroid immune responses. No statistical method was used to fix the sample size in advance, and group allocation was not hidden from the investigators.

The TCR beta CDR3 regions were amplified from RNA transcripts. A first-round RT-PCR of the TCR CDR3 used the HTBI primer set with the Qiagen OneStep RT-PCR kit. Libraries were constructed in a second round of multiplex PCR, after which size selection and purification were performed. The libraries were sequenced on an Illumina HiSeq2000 using paired-end 100 bp reads. Regarding the original processing steps: SOAPnuke was used to process the raw data, removing reads that contained adapters or uncalled bases, had a mean Phred below 15, or lacked an exact match to the constant primer or identifier. High-quality paired reads were merged with COPE v1.2.5, and unique nucleotide sequences were defined as clonotypes. Clonotypes were aligned to IMGT TRBV, TRBD and TRBJ reference segments using MiTCR v1.1. Analysis was restricted to V-J combinations with a frequency above 0.0001, which covered roughly 99% of repertoires. A TCS score was defined as the ratio of F50 (clonal expansion) to E x V (chaos), with BLOSUM62-based TCRdist applied between CDR3 peptides within each V-J. Welch's t-statistics and random forest reduced some 510 V-J features to roughly 13, which were used in a naive Bayes classifier (R e1071). The public reads were run again by TCRdb, first through fastp at Q25 and then through MiXCR, and only productive beta chains were kept. When rows share a CDR3 protein, they turn into one entry using the most common DNA and genes. Clone size and V and J calls follow TCRdb, not the original study. The sample data list more than 75,000 distinct CDR3 sequences, and under 65% of these were observed just once. Around 29% of the sample is held by the ten biggest clonotypes.

A note on this clonotype: There is no known antigen for this receptor. Base qualities are missing; no much larger clone stands one base away.

Graves' hyperthyroidism was defined as stable when no progression to ophthalmopathy occurred over 18 months of follow-up. Hyperthyroidism patients were newly diagnosed, had a disease duration of under 2 months, and were aged 18 to 65 years. Patients with uncontrolled infections, other autoimmune diseases, pregnancy or lactation were excluded. Diagnoses were established on the basis of clinical symptoms, serum thyroxine and TRAb, thyroid ultrasound, and orbital computed tomography. PBMCs were separated from roughly 9.6 ml of fresh peripheral blood using Ficoll-Paque density gradient centrifugation. Total RNA was extracted with Trizol reagent, and quality was checked on an Agilent 2100 Bioanalyzer. CDR1 and CDR2 were assigned from the germline V gene as ENHRY and SYGVKD. V and J lose 4 bases and 8 bases, and a span of 14 bases separates them. Its CDR3 holds 13 amino acids, cysteine through phenylalanine. Of the read, only the CDR3 DNA is kept; its 39 bases are in frame from base 1.

This sequence uses TRBV10-3 and TRBJ1-2; the D gene cannot be resolved reliably. Sequencing was carried out using blood. This sequence originates from a woman between 35 and 50 years old with Graves' hyperthyroidism. CDR3 sequence: CAISAQGSVGYTF. The DNA is TGTGCCATCAGTGCTCAAGGGTCTGTCGGCTACACCTTC.